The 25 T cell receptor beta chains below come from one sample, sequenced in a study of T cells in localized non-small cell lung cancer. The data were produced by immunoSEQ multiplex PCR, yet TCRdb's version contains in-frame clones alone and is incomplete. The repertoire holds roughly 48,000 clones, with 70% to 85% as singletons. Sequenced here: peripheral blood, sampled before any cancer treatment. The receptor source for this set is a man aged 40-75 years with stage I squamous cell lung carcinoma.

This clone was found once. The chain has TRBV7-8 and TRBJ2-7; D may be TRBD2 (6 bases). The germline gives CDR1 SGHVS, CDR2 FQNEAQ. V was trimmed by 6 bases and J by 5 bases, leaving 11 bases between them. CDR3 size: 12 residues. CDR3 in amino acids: CASRRTSNEQYF. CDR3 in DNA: TGTGCCAGCAGGCGCACTAGCAACGAGCAGTACTTC.

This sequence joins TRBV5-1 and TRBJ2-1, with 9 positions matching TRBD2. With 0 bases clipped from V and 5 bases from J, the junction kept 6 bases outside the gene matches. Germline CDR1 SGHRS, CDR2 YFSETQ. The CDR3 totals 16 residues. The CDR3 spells CASSLVGAGGHNEQFF. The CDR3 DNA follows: TGCGCCAGCAGCTTGGTGGGAGCGGGGGGCCACAATGAGCAGTTCTTC.

The CDR3, as DNA: TGTGCCAGCAGCTCGACGGAGGCCTACGAGCAGTACTTC. Translated: CASSSTEAYEQYF. The rearrangement uses TRBV7-6 and TRBJ2-5; a weak D match, TRBD2 (5 bases). The J call is in doubt because the DNA end fits TRBJ2-7 better. This CDR3 region has 13 residues. Germline CDR1 SGHVS, CDR2 FNYEAQ.

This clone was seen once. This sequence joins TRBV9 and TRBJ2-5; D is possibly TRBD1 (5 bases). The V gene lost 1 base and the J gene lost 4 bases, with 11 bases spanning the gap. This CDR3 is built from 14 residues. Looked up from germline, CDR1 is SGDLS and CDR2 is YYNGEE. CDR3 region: CASSVTGEGETQYF. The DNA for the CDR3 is TGTGCCAGCAGCGTAACAGGTGAAGGAGAGACCCAGTACTTC.

The CDR3 coding sequence is TGCGCCAGCAGCCAAGATCCCTTCCCAAGGGACAGTAGCACAGATACGCAGTATTTT. Protein: CASSQDPFPRDSSTDTQYF. This chain connects TRBV4-3 to TRBJ2-3; 7 nucleotides line up with TRBD1. This CDR3 is built from 19 residues. Per the germline V gene, CDR1 is LGHNA and CDR2 is YSLEER. With 0 bases clipped from V and 0 bases from J, the junction kept 12 bases outside the gene matches.

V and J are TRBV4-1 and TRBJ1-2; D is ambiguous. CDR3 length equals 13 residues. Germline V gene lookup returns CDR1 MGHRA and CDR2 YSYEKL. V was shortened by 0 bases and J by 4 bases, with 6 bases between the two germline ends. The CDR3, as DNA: TGCGCCAGCAGCCAAGATCCCGGCTATGGCTACACCTTC. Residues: CASSQDPGYGYTF.

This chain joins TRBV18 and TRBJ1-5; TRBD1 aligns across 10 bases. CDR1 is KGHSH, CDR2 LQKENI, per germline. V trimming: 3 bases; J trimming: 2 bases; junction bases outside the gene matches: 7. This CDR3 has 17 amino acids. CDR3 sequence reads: CASSPLGTGEGNQPQHF. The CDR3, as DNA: TGTGCCAGCTCACCCCTAGGGACAGGGGAGGGCAATCAGCCCCAGCATTTT. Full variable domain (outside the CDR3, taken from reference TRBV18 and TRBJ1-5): NAGVMQNPRHLVRRRGQEARLRCSPMKGHSHVYWYRQLPEEGLKFMVYLQKENIIDESGMPKERFSAEFPKEGPSILRIQQVVRGDSAAYFCASSPLGTGEGNQPQHFGDGTRLSIL.

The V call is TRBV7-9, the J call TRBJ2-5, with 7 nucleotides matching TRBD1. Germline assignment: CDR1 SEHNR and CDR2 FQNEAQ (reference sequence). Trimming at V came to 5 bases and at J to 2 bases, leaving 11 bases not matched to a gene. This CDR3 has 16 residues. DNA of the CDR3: TGTGCCAGCAGCCCTAGGACAGGTTGGGGTCAAGAGACCCAGTACTTC. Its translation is CASSPRTGWGQETQYF.

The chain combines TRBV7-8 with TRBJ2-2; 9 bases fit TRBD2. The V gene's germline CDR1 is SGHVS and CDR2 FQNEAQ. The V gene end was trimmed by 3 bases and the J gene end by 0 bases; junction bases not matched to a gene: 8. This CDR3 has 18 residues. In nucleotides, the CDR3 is TGTGCCAGCAGCTTGAGAGCGGGGGGCTTTGCGAACACCGGGGAGCTGTTTTTT. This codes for CASSLRAGGFANTGELFF. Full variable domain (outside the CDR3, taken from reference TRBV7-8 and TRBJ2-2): GAGVSQSPRYKVAKRGQDVALRCDPISGHVSLFWYQQALGQGPEFLTYFQNEAQLDKSGLPSDRFFAERPEGSVSTLKIQRTQQEDSAVYLCASSLRAGGFANTGELFFGEGSRLTVL.

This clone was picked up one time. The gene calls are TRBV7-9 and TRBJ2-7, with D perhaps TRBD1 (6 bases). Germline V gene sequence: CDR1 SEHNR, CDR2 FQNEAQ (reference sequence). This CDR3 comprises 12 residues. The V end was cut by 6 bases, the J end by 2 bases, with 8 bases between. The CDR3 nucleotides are TGTGCCAGCAGAACAGGGACCTACGAGCAGTACTTC. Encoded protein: CASRTGTYEQYF.

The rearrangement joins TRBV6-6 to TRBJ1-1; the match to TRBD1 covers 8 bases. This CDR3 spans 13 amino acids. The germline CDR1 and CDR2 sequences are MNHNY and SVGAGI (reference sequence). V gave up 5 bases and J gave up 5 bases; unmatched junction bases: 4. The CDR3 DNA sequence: TGTGCCAGCAGTCTACAGGGGGAAACTGAAGCTTTCTTT. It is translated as CASSLQGETEAFF.

The DNA for the CDR3 is TGTGCCAGCAGCCAAGATTGGGTCCGCTCCTACAATGAGCAGTTCTTC. The encoded protein is CASSQDWVRSYNEQFF. J is TRBJ2-1 and V is TRBV14, with D unclear. V dropped 0 bases and J dropped 0 bases, with 9 bases sitting between them. The CDR3 is made up of 16 amino acids. Germline V gene lookup returns CDR1 SGHDN and CDR2 FVKESK.

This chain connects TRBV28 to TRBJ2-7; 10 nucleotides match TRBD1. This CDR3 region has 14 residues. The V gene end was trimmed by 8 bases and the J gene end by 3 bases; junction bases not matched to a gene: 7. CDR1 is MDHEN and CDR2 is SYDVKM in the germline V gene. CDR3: CASRARDRGYEQYF. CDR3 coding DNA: TGTGCCAGCCGTGCCCGGGACAGGGGCTACGAGCAGTACTTC.

CDR3 DNA sequence: TGTGCCAGCAGAATAGACCTACTCCCTAATTCACCCCTCCACTTT. This encodes CASRIDLLPNSPLHF. The chain uses TRBV7-6 and TRBJ1-6; D is unclear. CDR3 length equals 15 residues. Germline V gives CDR1 SGHVS, CDR2 FNYEAQ. V lost 6 bases and J 6 bases, leaving 15 bases between the germline ends. The variable domain in full, with the rest retrieved from reference TRBV7-6 and TRBJ1-6, is GAGVSQSPRYKVTKRGQDVALRCDPISGHVSLYWYRQALGQGPEFLTYFNYEAQQDKSGLPNDRFSAERPEGSISTLTIQRTEQRDSAMYRCASRIDLLPNSPLHFGNGTRLTVT.

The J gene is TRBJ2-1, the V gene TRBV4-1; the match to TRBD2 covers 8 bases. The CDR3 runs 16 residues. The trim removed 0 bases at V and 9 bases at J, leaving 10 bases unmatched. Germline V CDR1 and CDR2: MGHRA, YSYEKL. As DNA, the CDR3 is TGCGCCAGCAGCCAAGAATCCCGGGGGGGCCAGGGTGAGCAGTTCTTC. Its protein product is CASSQESRGGQGEQFF.

The DNA of the CDR3 is TGTGCCTGGAGTTTTCAGGGTTACGAGCAGTACTTC. Its protein product is CAWSFQGYEQYF. The chain joins TRBV30 to TRBJ2-7; D is perhaps TRBD1 (5 bases). The CDR3 loop spans 12 amino acids. V was trimmed by 2 bases and J by 4 bases, leaving 9 bases between them. Germline-derived CDR1 and CDR2 are GTSNPN and SVGIG (reference sequence).

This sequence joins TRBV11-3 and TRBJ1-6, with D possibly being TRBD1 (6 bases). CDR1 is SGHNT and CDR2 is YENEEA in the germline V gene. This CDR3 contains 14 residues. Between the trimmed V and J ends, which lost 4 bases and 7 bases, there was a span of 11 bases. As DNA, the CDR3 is TGTGCCAGCAGCTCGATGACAGGAAATTCACCCCTCCACTTT. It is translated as CASSSMTGNSPLHF.

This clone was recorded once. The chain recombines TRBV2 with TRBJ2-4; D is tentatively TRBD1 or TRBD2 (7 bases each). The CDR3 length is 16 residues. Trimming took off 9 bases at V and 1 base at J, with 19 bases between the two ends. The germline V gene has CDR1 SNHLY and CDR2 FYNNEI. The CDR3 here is CARQEPGGEAKNIQYF. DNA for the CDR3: TGTGCCAGACAAGAACCAGGGGGGGAGGCCAAAAACATTCAGTACTTC. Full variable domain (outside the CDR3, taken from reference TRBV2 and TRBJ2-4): EPEVTQTPSHQVTQMGQEVILRCVPISNHLYFYWYRQILGQKVEFLVSFYNNEISEKSEIFDDQFSVERPDGSNFTLKIRSTKLEDSAMYFCARQEPGGEAKNIQYFGAGTRLSVL.

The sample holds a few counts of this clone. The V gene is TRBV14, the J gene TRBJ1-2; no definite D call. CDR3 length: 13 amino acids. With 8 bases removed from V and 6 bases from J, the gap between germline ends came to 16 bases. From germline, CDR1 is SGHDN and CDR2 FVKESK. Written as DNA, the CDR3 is TGTGCCAGCGGCACGACACGGCCGGATGGCTACACCTTC. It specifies CASGTTRPDGYTF.

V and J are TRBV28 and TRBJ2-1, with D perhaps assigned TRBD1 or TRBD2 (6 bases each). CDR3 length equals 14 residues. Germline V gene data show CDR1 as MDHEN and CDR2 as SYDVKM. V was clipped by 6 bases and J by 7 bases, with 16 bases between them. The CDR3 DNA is TGTGCCAGCAGACAAGGAGGGGGTCCGAATGAGCAGTTCTTC. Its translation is CASRQGGGPNEQFF.

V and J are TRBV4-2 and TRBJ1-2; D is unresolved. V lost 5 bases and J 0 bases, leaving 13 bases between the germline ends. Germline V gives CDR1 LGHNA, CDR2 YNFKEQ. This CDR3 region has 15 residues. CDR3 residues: CASSLGGNTNYGYTF. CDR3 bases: TGTGCCAGCAGCTTGGGCGGGAACACTAACTATGGCTACACCTTC.

The CDR3 region is CASRRRQGVNQPQHF. CDR3 coding DNA: TGTGCCAGCAGAAGAAGACAGGGGGTAAATCAGCCCCAGCATTTT. The gene calls are TRBV27 and TRBJ1-5, with 9 nucleotides matching TRBD1. This CDR3 is 15 amino acids long. The V segment lost 6 bases and the J segment 4 bases; nucleotides outside the gene matches: 7. The germline V gene has CDR1 MNHEY and CDR2 SMNVEV (reference sequence).

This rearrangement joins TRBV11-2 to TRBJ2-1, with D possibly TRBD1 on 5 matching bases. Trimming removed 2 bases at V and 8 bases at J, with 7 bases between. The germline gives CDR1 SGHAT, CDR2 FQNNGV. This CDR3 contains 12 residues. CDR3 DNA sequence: TGTGCCAGCAGCTTACAGGGCGATGAGCAGTTCTTC. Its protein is CASSLQGDEQFF.

DNA of the CDR3: TGTGCCAGCTCACCCGGGACAGCTTATCAGCCCCAGCATTTT. This sequence encodes CASSPGTAYQPQHF. This chain links TRBV18 with TRBJ1-5, with 7 bases that match TRBD1. Germline V lookup: CDR1 KGHSH, CDR2 LQKENI. The CDR3 has 14 residues. V was clipped by 3 bases and J by 5 bases; unmatched bases: 4. The variable domain in full, completed from reference TRBV18 and TRBJ1-5, reads NAGVMQNPRHLVRRRGQEARLRCSPMKGHSHVYWYRQLPEEGLKFMVYLQKENIIDESGMPKERFSAEFPKEGPSILRIQQVVRGDSAAYFCASSPGTAYQPQHFGDGTRLSIL.

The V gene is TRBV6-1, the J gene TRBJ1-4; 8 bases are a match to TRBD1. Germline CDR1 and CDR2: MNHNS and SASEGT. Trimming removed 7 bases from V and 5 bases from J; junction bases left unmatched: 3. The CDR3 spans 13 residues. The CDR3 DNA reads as TGTGCCAGCACACAGGGGGAGAATGAAAAACTGTTTTTT. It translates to CASTQGENEKLFF.